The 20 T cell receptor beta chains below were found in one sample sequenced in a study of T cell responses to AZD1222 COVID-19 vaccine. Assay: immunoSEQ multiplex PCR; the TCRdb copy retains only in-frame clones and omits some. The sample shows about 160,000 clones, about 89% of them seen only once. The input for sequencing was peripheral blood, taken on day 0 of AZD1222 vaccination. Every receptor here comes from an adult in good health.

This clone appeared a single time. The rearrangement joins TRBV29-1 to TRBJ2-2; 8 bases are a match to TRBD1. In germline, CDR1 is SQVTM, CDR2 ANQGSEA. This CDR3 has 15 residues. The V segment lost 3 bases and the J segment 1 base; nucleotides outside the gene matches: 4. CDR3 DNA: TGCAGCGTTGAGGGCGGGACAGGGAACACCGGGGAGCTGTTTTTT. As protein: CSVEGGTGNTGELFF.

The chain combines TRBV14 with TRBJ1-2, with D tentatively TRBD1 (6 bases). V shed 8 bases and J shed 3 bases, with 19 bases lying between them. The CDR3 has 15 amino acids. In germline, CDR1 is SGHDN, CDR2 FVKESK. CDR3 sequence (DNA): TGTGCCAGCTCACATTTGGACAGACCGGACTATGGCTACACCTTC. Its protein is CASSHLDRPDYGYTF. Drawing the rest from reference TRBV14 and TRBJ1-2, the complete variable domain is EAGVTQFPSHSVIEKGQTVTLRCDPISGHDNLYWYRRVMGKEIKFLLHFVKESKQDESGMPNNRFLAERTGGTYSTLKVQPAELEDSGVYFCASSHLDRPDYGYTFGSGTRLTVV.

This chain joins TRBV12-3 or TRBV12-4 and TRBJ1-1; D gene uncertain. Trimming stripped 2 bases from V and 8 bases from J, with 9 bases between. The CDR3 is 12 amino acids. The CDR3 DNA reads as TGTGCCAGCAGTTTACCGAGCAGGGAAGCTTTCTTT. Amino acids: CASSLPSREAFF.

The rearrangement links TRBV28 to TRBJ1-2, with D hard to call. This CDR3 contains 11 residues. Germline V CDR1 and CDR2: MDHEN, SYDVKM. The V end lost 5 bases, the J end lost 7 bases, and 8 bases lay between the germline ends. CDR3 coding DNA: TGTGCCAGCAGTCCGCGAGGTGGCTACACCTTC. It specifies CASSPRGGYTF.

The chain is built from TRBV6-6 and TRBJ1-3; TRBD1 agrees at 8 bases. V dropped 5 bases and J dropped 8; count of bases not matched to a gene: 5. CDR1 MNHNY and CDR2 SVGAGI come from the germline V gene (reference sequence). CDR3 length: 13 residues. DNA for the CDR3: TGTGCCAGCAGTCCACAGGGGGAACACACCATATATTTT. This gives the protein CASSPQGEHTIYF.

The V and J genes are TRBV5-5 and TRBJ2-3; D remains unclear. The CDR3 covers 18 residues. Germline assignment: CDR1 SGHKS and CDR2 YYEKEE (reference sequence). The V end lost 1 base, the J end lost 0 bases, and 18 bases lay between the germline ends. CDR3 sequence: CASSLKSIAHFSTDTQYF. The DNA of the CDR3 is TGTGCCAGCAGCTTGAAAAGCATCGCTCATTTTAGCACAGATACGCAGTATTTT.

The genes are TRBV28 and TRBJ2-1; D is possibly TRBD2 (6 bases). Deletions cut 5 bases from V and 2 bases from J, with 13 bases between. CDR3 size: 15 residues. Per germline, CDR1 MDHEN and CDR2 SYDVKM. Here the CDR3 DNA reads TGTGCCAGCAGTGTTAGCGGAGGGGCCTACAATGAGCAGTTCTTC. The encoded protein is CASSVSGGAYNEQFF.

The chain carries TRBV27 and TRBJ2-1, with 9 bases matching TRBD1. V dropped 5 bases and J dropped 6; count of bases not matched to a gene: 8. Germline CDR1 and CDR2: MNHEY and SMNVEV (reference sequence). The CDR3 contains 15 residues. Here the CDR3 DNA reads TGTGCCAGCAGTGGACCGGGACAGGGTGTCAATGAGCAGTTCTTC. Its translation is CASSGPGQGVNEQFF.

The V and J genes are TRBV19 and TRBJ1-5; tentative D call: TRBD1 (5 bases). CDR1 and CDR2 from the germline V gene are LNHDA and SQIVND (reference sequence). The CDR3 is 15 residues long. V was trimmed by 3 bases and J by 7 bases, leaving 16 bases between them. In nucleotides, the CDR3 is TGTGCCAGTAGTATGTGGAGGGGCGACGGGCAGCCCCAGCATTTT. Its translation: CASSMWRGDGQPQHF. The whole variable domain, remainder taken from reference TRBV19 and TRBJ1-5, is DGGITQSPKYLFRKEGQNVTLSCEQNLNHDAMYWYRQDPGQGLRLIYYSQIVNDFQKGDIAEGYSVSREKKESFPLTVTSAQKNPTAFYLCASSMWRGDGQPQHFGDGTRLSIL.

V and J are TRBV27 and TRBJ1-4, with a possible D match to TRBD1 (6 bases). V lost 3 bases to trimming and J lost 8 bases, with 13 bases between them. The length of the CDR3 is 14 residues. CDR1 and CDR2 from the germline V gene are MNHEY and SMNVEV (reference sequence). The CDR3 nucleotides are TGTGCCAGCAGTTTTGGGGGGCTCTACGAAAAACTGTTTTTT. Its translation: CASSFGGLYEKLFF.

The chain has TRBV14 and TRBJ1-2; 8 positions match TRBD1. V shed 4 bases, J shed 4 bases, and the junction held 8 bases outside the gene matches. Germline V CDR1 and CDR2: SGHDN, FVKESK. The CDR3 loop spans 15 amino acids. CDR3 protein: CASSRLDRVGYGYTF. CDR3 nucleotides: TGTGCCAGCAGCCGCCTGGACAGGGTGGGCTATGGCTACACCTTC.

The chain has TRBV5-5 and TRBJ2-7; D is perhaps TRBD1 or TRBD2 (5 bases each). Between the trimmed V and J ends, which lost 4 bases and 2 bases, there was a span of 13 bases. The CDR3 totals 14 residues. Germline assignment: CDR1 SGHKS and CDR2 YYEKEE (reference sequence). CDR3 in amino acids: CASSHGTNTYEQYF. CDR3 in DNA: TGTGCCAGCAGCCACGGGACGAATACCTACGAGCAGTACTTC.

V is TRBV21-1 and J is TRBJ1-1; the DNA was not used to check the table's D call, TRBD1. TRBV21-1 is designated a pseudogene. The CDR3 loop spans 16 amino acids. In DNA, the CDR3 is TGTGCCAGCAGCAAAGTTAAGGGACAAAAGGGCACTGAAGCTTTCTTT. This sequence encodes CASSKVKGQKGTEAFF.

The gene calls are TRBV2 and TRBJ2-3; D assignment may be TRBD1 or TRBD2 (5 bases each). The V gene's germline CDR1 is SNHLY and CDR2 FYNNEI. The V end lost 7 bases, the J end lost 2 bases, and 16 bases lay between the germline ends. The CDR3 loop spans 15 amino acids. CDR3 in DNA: TGTGCCAGCACCCGGTCGGGACCCACCACAGATACGCAGTATTTT. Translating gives CASTRSGPTTDTQYF.

CDR3 amino acids: CASSLAVWGSPVGNEQFF. The CDR3 DNA is TGTGCCAGCAGCTTAGCGGTCTGGGGGAGCCCCGTTGGAAATGAGCAGTTCTTC. The chain couples TRBV7-9 to TRBJ2-1, with D perhaps being TRBD1 or TRBD2 (5 bases each). Germline V gene sequence: CDR1 SEHNR, CDR2 FQNEAQ (reference sequence). CDR3 length: 18 amino acids. The V end was cut by 0 bases, the J end by 7 bases, with 22 bases between. Variable domain in full (rest from reference TRBV7-9 and TRBJ2-1): DTGVSQNPRHKITKRGQNVTFRCDPISEHNRLYWYRQTLGQGPEFLTYFQNEAQLEKSRLLSDRFSAERPKGSFSTLEIQRTEQGDSAMYLCASSLAVWGSPVGNEQFFGPGTRLTVL.

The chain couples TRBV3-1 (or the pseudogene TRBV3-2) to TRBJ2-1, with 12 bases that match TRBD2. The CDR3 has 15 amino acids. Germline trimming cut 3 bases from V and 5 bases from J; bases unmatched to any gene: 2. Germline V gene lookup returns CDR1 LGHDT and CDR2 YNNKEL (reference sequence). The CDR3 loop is CASSHRLAGDNEQFF. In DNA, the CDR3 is TGTGCCAGCAGCCATAGACTAGCGGGGGACAATGAGCAGTTCTTC.

CDR3 nucleotide sequence: TGTGCCAGCAGTTTGGGGGGCTCGGGCACTGAAGCTTTCTTT. Translating it yields CASSLGGSGTEAFF. The gene calls are TRBV27 and TRBJ1-1; weak D call: TRBD1 (6 bases). Germline values: CDR1 MNHEY, CDR2 SMNVEV (reference sequence). V lost 3 bases to trimming and J lost 4 bases, with 12 bases between them. The CDR3 has 14 residues.

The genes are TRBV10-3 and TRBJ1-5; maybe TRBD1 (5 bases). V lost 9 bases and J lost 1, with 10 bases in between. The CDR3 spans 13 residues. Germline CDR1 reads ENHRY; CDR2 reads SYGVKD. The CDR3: CAISGQSNQPQHF. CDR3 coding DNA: TGTGCCATTTCAGGGCAGAGCAATCAGCCCCAGCATTTT.

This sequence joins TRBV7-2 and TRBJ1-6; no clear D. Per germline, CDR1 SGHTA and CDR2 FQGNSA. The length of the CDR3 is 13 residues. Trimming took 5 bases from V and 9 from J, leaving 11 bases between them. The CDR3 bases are TGTGCCAGCAGCCTCATAATCGGTTCACCCCTCCACTTT. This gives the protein CASSLIIGSPLHF.

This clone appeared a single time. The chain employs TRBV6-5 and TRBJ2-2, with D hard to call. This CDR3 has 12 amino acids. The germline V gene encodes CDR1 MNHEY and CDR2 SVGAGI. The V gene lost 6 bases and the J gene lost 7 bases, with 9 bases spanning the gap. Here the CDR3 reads CASSPAFGELFF. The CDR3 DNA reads TGTGCCAGCAGCCCCGCGTTCGGGGAGCTGTTTTTT.